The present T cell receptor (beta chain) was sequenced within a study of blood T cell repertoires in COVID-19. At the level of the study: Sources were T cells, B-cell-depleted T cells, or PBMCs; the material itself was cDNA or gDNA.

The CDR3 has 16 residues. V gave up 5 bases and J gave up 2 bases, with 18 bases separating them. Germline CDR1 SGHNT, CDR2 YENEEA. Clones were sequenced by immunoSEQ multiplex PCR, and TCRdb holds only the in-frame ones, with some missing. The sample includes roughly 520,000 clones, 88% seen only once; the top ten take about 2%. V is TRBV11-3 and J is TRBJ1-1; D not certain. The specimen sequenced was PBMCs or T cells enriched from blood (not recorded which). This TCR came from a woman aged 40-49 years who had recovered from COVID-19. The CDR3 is CASSPDGWETNTEAFF. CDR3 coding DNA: TGTGCCAGCAGCCCGGACGGGTGGGAGACAAACACTGAAGCTTTCTTT. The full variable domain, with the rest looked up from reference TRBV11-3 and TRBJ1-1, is EAGVVQSPRYKIIEKKQPVAFWCNPISGHNTLYWYLQNLGQGPELLIRYENEEAVDDSQLPKDRFSAERLKGVDSTLKIQPAELGDSAVYLCASSPDGWETNTEAFFGQGTRLTVV.